This T cell receptor (beta chain) is from a study of cytomegalovirus exposure and HLA in healthy donors. CDR1 is MNHEY, CDR2 SVGAGI, per germline. The V end was cut by 5 bases, the J end by 8 bases, with 18 bases between. The CDR3 consists of 14 residues. 60 Vbeta and 13 Jbeta primers were used in PCR. As handled by the study authors: In a later analysis, the count reached 82 million or so unique TCR beta chains, with roughly 12 million shared. Using immunoSEQ multiplex PCR, the repertoire was profiled, and TCRdb retains in-frame clones only, with some absent. V and J calls and clone size are those listed in that table; D and trimming were worked out from the DNA. The sample lists roughly 250,000 clones, almost 85% occurring once. Study results and limitations: The dataset shows that most TCR sequences were rare, while some public TCRs occurred in many donors. According to reports, the classifier identified cytomegalovirus status with high specificity and sensitivity. Associated with HLA alleles at 0.05 false discovery rate in a later analysis were over 15,000 TCR beta sequences.

In the case of this clone: Its target is not known.

This sequence joins TRBV6-5 and TRBJ1-1, with D tentatively TRBD1 (6 bases). This clonotype was sampled from a woman aged 40 to 50 in good health and CMV-seropositive. Sequenced sample: PBMCs. The CDR3 reads CASSAGQGKTEAFF. The CDR3 DNA follows: TGTGCCAGCAGTGCGGGCCAGGGGAAAACCGAAGCTTTCTTT.